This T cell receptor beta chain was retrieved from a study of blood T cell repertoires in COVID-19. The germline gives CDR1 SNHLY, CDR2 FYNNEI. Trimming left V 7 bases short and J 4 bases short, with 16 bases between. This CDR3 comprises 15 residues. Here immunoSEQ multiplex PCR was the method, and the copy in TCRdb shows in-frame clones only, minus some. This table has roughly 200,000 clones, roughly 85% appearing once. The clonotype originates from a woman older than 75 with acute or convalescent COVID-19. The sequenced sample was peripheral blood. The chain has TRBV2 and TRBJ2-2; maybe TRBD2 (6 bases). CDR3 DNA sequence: TGTGCCAGCACGGGCGGGAAGGGGAGCACCGGGGAGCTGTTTTTT. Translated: CASTGGKGSTGELFF.